This TCR beta chain comes out of a study of regulatory T cells in long-lasting Graves disease listed by TCRdb under 2021. Broadly, across the study: Patients with newly diagnosed Graves' disease had been on antithyroid drugs for under 3 months. Peripheral blood TCR sequencing and RNA sequencing compared persistent Graves' disease patients with newly diagnosed Graves' disease patients. The study took place in China and was registered as a clinical trial. A total of about 33 samples underwent TCR sequencing, from about 13 patients with persistent Graves' disease and about 20 patients with newly diagnosed Graves' disease. Beyond this particular receptor, the publication reports: TRBV28, TRBJ1-2 and TRBJ2-5 were preferentially used in persistent disease, while TRBV20-1 and TRBJ2-1 were favored in newly diagnosed disease. More public clonotypes were shared among persistent patients (around 2,600) than among newly diagnosed patients (roughly 1,000). The study examined only peripheral blood because the primary lesion, thyroid tissue, could not be accessed. Compared with newly diagnosed patients, patients with persistent Graves' disease had lower TCR Shannon entropy and fewer highly expanded clones, which suggests clonal expansion. Sequencing and analysis were restricted to the TCR beta chain. The authors acknowledged the small sample size as a limitation that may reduce accuracy.

For this clonotype: The clone's antigen remains unknown. The record has no base qualities; no much larger clone is one base away.

Library preparation employed multiplex PCR. The sample was run on an Illumina HiSeq 4000. CDR3 regions were amplified by Arm-PCR with iRepertoire HTBI primers to construct TCR beta libraries. Gel purification was performed on PCR products prior to sequencing. Per the source publication's procedure: Gene usage analysis of CDR3 amino acid clonotypes relied on the roughly 60 TRBV and about 15 TRBJ segments identified across samples. COPE and FqMerger were used to merge the filtered high-quality paired reads into contigs. Contigs were aligned with BLAST to IMGT TRBV, TRBD and TRBJ reference genes, and CDR3 was defined per IMGT. Highly expanded clones were defined as clonotypes with a frequency above 0.1%. Repertoire diversity was measured by Shannon entropy, and V-J evenness by the Gini coefficient. A clonotype found in more than one individual was treated as public. Through fastp at Q25 and MiXCR, TCRdb rebuilt clones from the public reads, retaining in-frame beta chains. Identical CDR3 proteins give one entry, which carries the most common genes and DNA. These V and J calls derive from TCRdb rather than the authors' analysis. The sample table records roughly 380,000 distinct CDR3 sequences; around 15% of these occur just once. About 20% of the sample is held by the ten biggest clonotypes.

The time point label corresponds to: newly diagnosed GD, antithyroid drugs for less than 3 months. RNA was extracted from PBMCs in TRIzol for both TCR sequencing and RNA sequencing. Graves' disease was diagnosed according to American Thyroid Association guidelines. Recruitment of patients was carried out at an endocrinology department in Xi'an, China. From each patient, around 9 milliliters of peripheral blood was collected into an EDTA anticoagulant tube. Ficoll Paque Plus density gradient separation was used to isolate PBMCs, and no further T cell sorting was done. RNA quality was checked with an Agilent 2100 Bioanalyzer and agarose gel, and concentration with a NanoDrop 2000. CDR1 and CDR2 are read off the germline V gene (reference sequence) as LGHDT and YNNKEL. V loses 5 bases, J loses 0 bases, and the germline ends lie 12 bases apart. Taken from cysteine to phenylalanine, the CDR3 has 15 residues. CDR3 DNA only is kept here, 45 bases in frame from base 1.

This sequence originates from a female donor with Graves disease. The chain couples TRBV3-1 to TRBJ2-3; D gene: possibly TRBD2, on 6 matching bases. The sample was peripheral blood mononuclear cells (PBMCs), taken at new diagnosis, from a patient treated with antithyroid drugs. The nucleotides are TGTGCCAGCAGCACCCGGGAGTCGAGCACAGATACGCAGTATTTT. Its protein reads: CASSTRESSTDTQYF.